This T cell receptor beta chain was observed in a study of blood T cell repertoires in COVID-19. In the original analysis: Estimated nucleated cell counts came from reference gene primer amplification. Profiling relied on immunoSEQ multiplex PCR, and the TCRdb table lists in-frame clones only, not all of them. That table gives V, J and clone size, and the DNA gave D and trimming. This table holds some 290,000 clones, more than 85% found once. Across roughly 25 US areas, participants ranged in age from roughly 18 to 89 years. The study assigned cohorts using participant-reported clinical history. Those designated as exposed participants met a COVID-19 case within 2 weeks before study entry. As concerns this clone: At the DNA level, this CDR3 is encoded by other sequences in the same sample as well.

CDR3 size: 13 residues. In germline, CDR1 is SGHRS, CDR2 YFSETQ. The V and J ends lost 4 bases and 1 base respectively, with 8 bases between them. The source material was PBMCs or T cells enriched from blood (not recorded which). The chain recombines TRBV5-1 with TRBJ1-1; D possibly corresponds to TRBD1 (6 bases). The receptor was isolated from a woman in her twenties or thirties who had been exposed to COVID-19. CDR3 in amino acids: CASSRGQNTEAFF. CDR3 DNA: TGCGCCAGCAGCCGGGGACAGAACACTGAAGCTTTCTTT.